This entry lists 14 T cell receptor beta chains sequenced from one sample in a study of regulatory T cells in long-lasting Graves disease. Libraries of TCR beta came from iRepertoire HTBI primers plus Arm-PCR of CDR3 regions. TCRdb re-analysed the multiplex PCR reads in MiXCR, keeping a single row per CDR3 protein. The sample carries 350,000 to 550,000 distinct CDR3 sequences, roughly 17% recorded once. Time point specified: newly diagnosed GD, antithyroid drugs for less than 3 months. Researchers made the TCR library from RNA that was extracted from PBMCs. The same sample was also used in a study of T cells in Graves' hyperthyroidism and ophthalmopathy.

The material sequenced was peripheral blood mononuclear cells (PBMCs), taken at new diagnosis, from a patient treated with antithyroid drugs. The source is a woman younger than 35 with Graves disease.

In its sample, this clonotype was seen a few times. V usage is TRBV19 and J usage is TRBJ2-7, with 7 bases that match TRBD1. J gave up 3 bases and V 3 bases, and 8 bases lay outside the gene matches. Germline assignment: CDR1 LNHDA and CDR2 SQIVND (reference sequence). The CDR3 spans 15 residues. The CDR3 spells CASSIGQANLYEQYF. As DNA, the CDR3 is TGTGCCAGTAGTATCGGACAGGCGAACCTCTACGAGCAGTACTTC.

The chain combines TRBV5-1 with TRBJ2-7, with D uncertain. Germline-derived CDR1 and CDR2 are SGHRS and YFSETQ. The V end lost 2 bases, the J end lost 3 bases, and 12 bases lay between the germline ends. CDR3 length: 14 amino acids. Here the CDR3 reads CASSFSTEFYEQYF. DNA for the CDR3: TGCGCCAGCAGCTTTTCTACAGAGTTCTACGAGCAGTACTTC.

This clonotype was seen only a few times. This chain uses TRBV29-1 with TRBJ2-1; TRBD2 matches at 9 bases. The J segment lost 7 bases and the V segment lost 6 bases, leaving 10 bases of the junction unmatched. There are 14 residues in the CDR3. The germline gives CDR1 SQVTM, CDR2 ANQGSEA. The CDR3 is CSVAGTSLRNEQFF. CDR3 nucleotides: TGCAGCGTCGCCGGGACTAGCCTGAGGAATGAGCAGTTCTTC.

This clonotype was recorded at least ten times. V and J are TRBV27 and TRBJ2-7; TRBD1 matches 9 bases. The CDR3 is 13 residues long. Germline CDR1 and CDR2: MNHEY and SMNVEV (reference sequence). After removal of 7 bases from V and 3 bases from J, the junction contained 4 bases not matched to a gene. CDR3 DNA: TGTGCCAGCAAAACGGGACAGGGCTACGAGCAGTACTTC. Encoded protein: CASKTGQGYEQYF.

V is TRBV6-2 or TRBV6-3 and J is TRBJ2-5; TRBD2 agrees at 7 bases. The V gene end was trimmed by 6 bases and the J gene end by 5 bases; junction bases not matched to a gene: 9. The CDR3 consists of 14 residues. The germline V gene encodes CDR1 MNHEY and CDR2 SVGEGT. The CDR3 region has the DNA TGTGCCAGCAGACCCGGACTAGACTGGGAGACCCAGTACTTC. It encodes CASRPGLDWETQYF.

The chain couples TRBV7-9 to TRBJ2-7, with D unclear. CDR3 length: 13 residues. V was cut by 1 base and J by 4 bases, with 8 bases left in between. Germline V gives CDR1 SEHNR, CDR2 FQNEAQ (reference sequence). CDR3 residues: CASSLGQLYEQYF. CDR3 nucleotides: TGTGCCAGCAGCTTAGGGCAACTTTACGAGCAGTACTTC.

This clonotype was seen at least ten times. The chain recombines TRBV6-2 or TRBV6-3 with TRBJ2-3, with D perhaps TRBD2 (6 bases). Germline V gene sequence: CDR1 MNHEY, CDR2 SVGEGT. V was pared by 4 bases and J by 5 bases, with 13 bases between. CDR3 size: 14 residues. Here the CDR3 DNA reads TGTGCCAGCAGTTCCCGGGGAGGAGAAGATACGCAGTATTTT. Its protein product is CASSSRGGEDTQYF.

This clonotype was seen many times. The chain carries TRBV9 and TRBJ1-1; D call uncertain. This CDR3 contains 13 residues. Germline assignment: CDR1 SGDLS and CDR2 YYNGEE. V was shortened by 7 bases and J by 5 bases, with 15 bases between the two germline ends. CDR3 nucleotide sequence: TGTGCCAGCGGCCTCGGGGTCGGGACTGAAGCTTTCTTT. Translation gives CASGLGVGTEAFF. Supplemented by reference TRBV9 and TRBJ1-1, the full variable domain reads DSGVTQTPKHLITATGQRVTLRCSPRSGDLSVYWYQQSLDQGLQFLIQYYNGEERAKGNILERFSAQQFPDLHSELNLSSLELGDSALYFCASGLGVGTEAFFGQGTRLTVV.

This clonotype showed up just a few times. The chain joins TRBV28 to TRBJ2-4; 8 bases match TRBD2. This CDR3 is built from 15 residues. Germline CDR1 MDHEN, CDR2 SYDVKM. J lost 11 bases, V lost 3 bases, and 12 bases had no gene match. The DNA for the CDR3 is TGTGCCAGCAGTTTCCCCGGGACTAGAAACAACCTTCAGTACTTC. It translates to CASSFPGTRNNLQYF.

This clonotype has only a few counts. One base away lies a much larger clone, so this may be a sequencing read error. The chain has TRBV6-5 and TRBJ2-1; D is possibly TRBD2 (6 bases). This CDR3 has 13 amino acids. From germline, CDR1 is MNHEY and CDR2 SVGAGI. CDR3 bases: TGTGCCGGCAGTTCGACTAGTGTCAGTGAGCAGTTCTTC. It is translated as CAGSSTSVSEQFF.

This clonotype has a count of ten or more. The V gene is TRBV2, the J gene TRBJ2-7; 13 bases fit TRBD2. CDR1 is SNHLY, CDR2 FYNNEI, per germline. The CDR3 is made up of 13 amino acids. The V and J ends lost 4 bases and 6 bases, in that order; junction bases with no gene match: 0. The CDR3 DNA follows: TGTGCCAGCAGTGGGACTAGCGGGGGCGAGCAGTACTTC. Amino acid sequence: CASSGTSGGEQYF. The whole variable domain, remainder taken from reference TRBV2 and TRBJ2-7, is EPEVTQTPSHQVTQMGQEVILRCVPISNHLYFYWYRQILGQKVEFLVSFYNNEISEKSEIFDDQFSVERPDGSNFTLKIRSTKLEDSAMYFCASSGTSGGEQYFGPGTRLTVT.

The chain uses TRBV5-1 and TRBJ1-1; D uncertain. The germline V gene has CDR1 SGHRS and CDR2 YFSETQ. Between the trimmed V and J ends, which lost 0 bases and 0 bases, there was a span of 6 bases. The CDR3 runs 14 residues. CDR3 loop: CASSLGVVNTEAFF. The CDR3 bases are TGCGCCAGCAGCTTGGGGGTGGTGAACACTGAAGCTTTCTTT.

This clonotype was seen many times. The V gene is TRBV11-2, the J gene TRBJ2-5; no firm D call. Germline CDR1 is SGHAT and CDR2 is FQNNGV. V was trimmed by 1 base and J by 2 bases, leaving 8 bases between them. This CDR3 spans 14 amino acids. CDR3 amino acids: CASSLGAFQETQYF. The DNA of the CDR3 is TGTGCCAGCAGCTTAGGGGCCTTTCAAGAGACCCAGTACTTC.

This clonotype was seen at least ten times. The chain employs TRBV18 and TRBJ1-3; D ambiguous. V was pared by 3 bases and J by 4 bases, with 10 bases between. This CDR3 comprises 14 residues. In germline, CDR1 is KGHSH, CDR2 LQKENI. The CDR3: CASSPAADGNTIYF. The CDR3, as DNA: TGTGCCAGCTCACCGGCGGCGGACGGAAACACCATATATTTT.